This T cell receptor beta chain was sequenced in a study of monozygotic twins with inflammatory bowel disease. Reprocessing the 5' RACE reads, TCRdb reports a single entry for every CDR3 protein and omits DNA. This table holds 150,000 to 200,000 distinct CDR3 sequences. Germline V gene sequence: CDR1 DFQATT, CDR2 SNEGSKA (reference sequence). The CDR3 extends over 14 amino acids. The rearrangement links TRBV20-1 to TRBJ2-1; TCRdb's D call of TRBD2 is untestable without DNA. Material for sequencing was blood. This clonotype was obtained from a human donor with ulcerative colitis or Crohn's disease, or a healthy co-twin of an affected twin (not recorded which). The CDR3 protein is CSAPTSGSNYEQFF.